This paragraph covers one T cell receptor (beta chain) sequence. Clones were read by immunoSEQ multiplex PCR, and TCRdb kept only the in-frame ones, dropping some. The sample records about 83,000 clones, 87% being singletons. The CDR3 runs to 15 residues. Germline trimming cut 0 bases from V and 6 bases from J; bases unmatched to any gene: 5. CDR1 is MNHEY, CDR2 SVGAGI, per germline. This sample was included in a study of blood T cell repertoires in COVID-19. Study at large: Sites in the United States, Italy and Spain provided acute and convalescent COVID-19 samples.

The chain employs TRBV6-5 and TRBJ1-5; 7 bases map to TRBD1. Material: peripheral blood. This TCR was recovered from a woman aged 50 to 65 with active or convalescent COVID-19. CDR3 sequence: CASSYSAGGSQPQHF. As DNA, the CDR3 is TGTGCCAGCAGTTACTCGGCAGGGGGGAGTCAGCCCCAGCATTTT.